The 22 T cell receptor beta chains below were found in one sample sequenced in a study of beta chain features in type 1 diabetes. The entirety of the isolated RNA underwent reverse transcription, so expressed TCRB transcripts were sequenced. Measured with immunoSEQ multiplex PCR; TCRdb has only the in-frame clones, and not every one. Found here are roughly 400,000 clones, 8.5% to 10% of them singletons; the top ten hold about 0.64%. General observations from the study: TCRB CDR3 length was moderately but significantly reduced in all four CD4+ subsets of Type 1 diabetes patients.

No antigen has been identified for these receptors. The sample consisted of central memory CD4+ T cells from blood. The receptor set was obtained from a man younger than 40 with type 1 diabetes.

The chain has TRBV6-5 and TRBJ2-5, with TRBD2 identical over 7 bases. The CDR3 has 15 residues. With 8 bases clipped from V and 3 bases from J, the junction kept 12 bases outside the gene matches. Germline assignment: CDR1 MNHEY and CDR2 SVGAGI. The CDR3 loop reads CASRGLAGVKETQYF. In DNA form, the CDR3 reads TGTGCCAGCCGAGGACTGGCGGGAGTCAAAGAGACCCAGTACTTC.

This clone was observed many times. The V gene is TRBV7-8, the J gene TRBJ2-1; 8 bases are shared with TRBD2. Germline V CDR1 and CDR2: SGHVS, FQNEAQ. The CDR3 loop spans 18 amino acids. Losses at the gene ends were 2 bases for V and 6 bases for J; bases not matched to a gene: 15. CDR3 bases: TGTGCCAGCAGCTTATCACCTCCGGGACTAGGCTCATCCAATGAGCAGTTCTTC. Protein: CASSLSPPGLGSSNEQFF. The entire variable domain, with the rest obtained from reference TRBV7-8 and TRBJ2-1, is as follows: GAGVSQSPRYKVAKRGQDVALRCDPISGHVSLFWYQQALGQGPEFLTYFQNEAQLDKSGLPSDRFFAERPEGSVSTLKIQRTQQEDSAVYLCASSLSPPGLGSSNEQFFGPGTRLTVL.

This clone was observed a few times. The V and J genes are TRBV7-2 and TRBJ2-3; 12 bases are shared with TRBD2. The length of the CDR3 is 17 residues. The germline V gene encodes CDR1 SGHTA and CDR2 FQGNSA. V lost 5 bases, J lost 1 base, and 7 bases stayed unmatched. DNA for the CDR3: TGTGCCAGCAGCGTCCGACTAGCGGGAGATCGCACAGATACGCAGTATTTT. It specifies CASSVRLAGDRTDTQYF.

The chain carries TRBV5-1 and TRBJ2-1, with TRBD2 matching 8 bases. Losses at the gene ends were 4 bases for V and 6 bases for J; bases not matched to a gene: 6. The CDR3 has 14 residues. Germline V gene sequence: CDR1 SGHRS, CDR2 YFSETQ. CDR3 sequence reads: CASSVAGFGNEQFF. The CDR3 nucleotides read TGCGCCAGCAGCGTAGCGGGATTTGGCAATGAGCAGTTCTTC.

The table lists this clone with a few counts. V usage is TRBV7-9 and J usage is TRBJ1-2; a possible D gene is TRBD1 (6 bases). The V end was cut by 5 bases, the J end by 2 bases, with 9 bases between. The germline CDR1 and CDR2 sequences are SEHNR and FQNEAQ (reference sequence). The CDR3 length is 13 residues. The CDR3 DNA reads as TGTGCCAGCAGCAAACAGGGAAACTATGGCTACACCTTC. This encodes CASSKQGNYGYTF. Drawing the rest from reference TRBV7-9 and TRBJ1-2, the complete variable domain is DTGVSQNPRHKITKRGQNVTFRCDPISEHNRLYWYRQTLGQGPEFLTYFQNEAQLEKSRLLSDRFSAERPKGSFSTLEIQRTEQGDSAMYLCASSKQGNYGYTFGSGTRLTVV.

Concerning this clone itself: With a much larger clone just one base away, this may be a read error. Other DNA sequences in this specimen translate into the identical CDR3. CDR3 DNA sequence: TGTGCCAGCAGCCCCGGACAGGGGAACACTGAAGCTTTCTTT. Its translation is CASSPGQGNTEAFF. The rearrangement joins TRBV7-8 to TRBJ1-1, with 8 bases fitting TRBD1. The CDR3 consists of 14 residues. Germline loops: CDR1 SGHVS, CDR2 FQNEAQ. Trimming removed 5 bases from V and 1 base from J; junction bases left unmatched: 3.

The chain recombines TRBV30 with TRBJ2-7; D may be TRBD1 (5 bases). Germline V gene data show CDR1 as GTSNPN and CDR2 as SVGIG (reference sequence). The CDR3 covers 17 residues. V was trimmed by 3 bases and J by 0 bases, leaving 21 bases between them. The CDR3 region has the DNA TGTGCCTGGAGAGGCGACAGAGCCAGATCTTTCTCCTACGAGCAGTACTTC. Its translation: CAWRGDRARSFSYEQYF.

This clone has more than one count but fewer than ten. The V and J genes are TRBV6-5 and TRBJ2-7; D is ambiguous. The V gene's germline CDR1 is MNHEY and CDR2 SVGAGI. This CDR3 contains 11 residues. The V and J ends lost 4 bases and 4 bases respectively, with 5 bases between them. CDR3 loop: CASSSKYEQYF. The DNA for the CDR3 is TGTGCCAGCAGTTCTAAATACGAGCAGTACTTC.

The CDR3 DNA sequence: TGTGCTAGTGGTTTGTTCGCGCGCTCTGGGGCCAACGTCCTGACTTTC. Protein: CASGLFARSGANVLTF. The rearrangement links TRBV12-5 to TRBJ2-6; D is unresolved. Trimming stripped 2 bases from V and 0 bases from J, with 8 bases between. The CDR3 has 16 residues. The V gene's germline CDR1 is LGHNT and CDR2 FRNRAP. Drawing the rest from reference TRBV12-5 and TRBJ2-6, the complete variable domain is DARVTQTPRHKVTEMGQEVTMRCQPILGHNTVFWYRQTMMQGLELLAYFRNRAPLDDSGMPKDRFSAEMPDATLATLKIQPSEPRDSAVYFCASGLFARSGANVLTFGAGSRLTVL.

This clone was seen a few times. The chain employs TRBV7-2 and TRBJ1-1; D perhaps matches TRBD1 (6 bases). Trimming stripped 3 bases from V and 11 bases from J, with 10 bases between. Per germline, CDR1 SGHTA and CDR2 FQGNSA. CDR3 length equals 11 residues. The CDR3 is CASSFYREAFF. The CDR3 bases are TGTGCCAGCAGCTTCTACAGGGAGGCTTTCTTT.

The V call is TRBV7-9, the J call TRBJ2-7, with TRBD1 matching over 12 bases. The CDR3 totals 15 residues. Germline values: CDR1 SEHNR, CDR2 FQNEAQ (reference sequence). V was clipped by 2 bases and J by 6 bases; unmatched bases: 5. The CDR3 region has the DNA TGTGCCAGCAGCTTAAGGGGACAGGGGGCCTTCGAGCAGTACTTC. Its translation is CASSLRGQGAFEQYF.

This chain joins TRBV13 and TRBJ1-1, with D perhaps matching TRBD1 (6 bases). The germline CDR1 and CDR2 sequences are PRHDT and FYEKMQ (reference sequence). This CDR3 comprises 15 residues. The V and J ends lost 3 bases and 0 bases respectively, with 11 bases between them. CDR3 protein: CASSFYDRMNTEAFF. The CDR3 DNA sequence: TGTGCCAGCAGCTTTTACGACAGGATGAACACTGAAGCTTTCTTT.

This chain connects TRBV27 to TRBJ2-7, with TRBD2 matching over 8 bases. Germline CDR1 is MNHEY and CDR2 is SMNVEV (reference sequence). The CDR3 is made up of 15 amino acids. The trim removed 4 bases at V and 0 bases at J, leaving 5 bases unmatched. The CDR3 spells CASSSGRAGSYEQYF. For the CDR3, the DNA is TGTGCCAGCAGTTCCGGGAGGGCCGGCTCCTACGAGCAGTACTTC.

This clone was detected a few times. J is TRBJ2-3 and V is TRBV28; D is uncertain. The CDR3 has 15 residues. Germline V lookup: CDR1 MDHEN, CDR2 SYDVKM. Deletions cut 5 bases from V and 3 bases from J, with 15 bases between. The CDR3 reads CASSPTDGRTDTQYF. CDR3 coding DNA: TGTGCCAGCAGTCCGACGGACGGTAGGACAGATACGCAGTATTTT.

This chain uses TRBV6-6 with TRBJ1-2; no reliable D call. The CDR3 totals 14 residues. Germline assignment: CDR1 MNHNY and CDR2 SVGAGI (reference sequence). V was cut by 6 bases and J by 5 bases, with 16 bases left in between. CDR3 region: CASSYHLGDYGYTF. As DNA, the CDR3 is TGTGCCAGCAGCTACCATCTTGGGGATTATGGCTACACCTTC.

The rearrangement links TRBV19 to TRBJ1-2; D ambiguous. The V gene lost 4 bases and the J gene lost 4 bases, with 10 bases spanning the gap. This CDR3 spans 13 amino acids. Germline V CDR1 and CDR2: LNHDA, SQIVND (reference sequence). The CDR3 reads CASSTVGGYGYTF. The CDR3 region has the DNA TGTGCCAGTAGTACGGTGGGCGGCTATGGCTACACCTTC.

Judged by abundance, this clone is medium-sized (0.01 to 0.1%). V usage is TRBV10-3 and J usage is TRBJ2-3, with 12 bases identical to TRBD2. Germline values: CDR1 ENHRY, CDR2 SYGVKD. V lost 0 bases, J lost 2 bases, and 6 bases stayed unmatched. This CDR3 has 18 amino acids. This CDR3 is CAISESLAGGSHTDTQYF. CDR3 sequence (DNA): TGTGCCATCAGTGAGTCCCTAGCGGGAGGGAGTCACACAGATACGCAGTATTTT.

J is TRBJ2-5 and V is TRBV10-3, with 10 bases aligning to TRBD1. The CDR3 has 15 amino acids. Trimming cost V 6 bases and J 4 bases; bases outside gene matches: 8. The V gene's germline CDR1 is ENHRY and CDR2 SYGVKD. DNA for the CDR3: TGTGCCATCAGGCGCGGGACAGGGGAAGGAGAGACCCAGTACTTC. As protein: CAIRRGTGEGETQYF.

This clone has a handful of counts. The rearrangement uses TRBV5-1 and TRBJ1-3; TRBD1 might be the D (5 bases). The CDR3 covers 16 residues. V dropped 1 base and J dropped 2 bases, with 13 bases sitting between them. Germline CDR1 SGHRS, CDR2 YFSETQ. The CDR3 nucleotides are TGCGCCAGCAGCTTGCAACCTCAGGGAGCTGGAAACACCATATATTTT. As protein: CASSLQPQGAGNTIYF.

This clone was seen only once. The gene calls are TRBV5-1 and TRBJ1-2, with D possibly being TRBD1 (6 bases). Per the germline V gene, CDR1 is SGHRS and CDR2 is YFSETQ. V was trimmed by 0 bases and J by 5 bases, leaving 14 bases between them. The CDR3 sequence is 15 residues long. In nucleotides, the CDR3 is TGCGCCAGCAGCTTGGGGCAGGGGTTTGGATATGGCTACACCTTC. This encodes CASSLGQGFGYGYTF.

This clone occurred a few times. The chain uses TRBV11-1 and TRBJ2-5; D not resolved. Matching the DNA end better, TRBJ2-7 makes the J call doubtful. Germline CDR1 and CDR2: SGHAT and FQDESV (reference sequence). The CDR3 extends over 15 amino acids. The CDR3 sequence: CASSLAGPSPYEQYF. The CDR3 coding sequence is TGTGCCAGCAGCTTAGCAGGGCCATCTCCCTACGAGCAGTACTTC.

The chain combines TRBV5-8 with TRBJ2-5; TRBD2 matches 11 bases. J was trimmed by 4 bases and V by 4 bases; bases with no gene match: 12. The CDR3 extends over 17 amino acids. Looked up from germline, CDR1 is SGHTS and CDR2 is YDEGEE. The CDR3 DNA reads as TGTGCCAGCAGCCCTTCCCTCACTAGCGGGGGCAGAGAGACCCAGTACTTC. It encodes CASSPSLTSGGRETQYF.